A single sample is the source of the 29 T cell receptor beta chains below, sequenced in a study of breast tumors, draining lymph nodes, adjacent tissues. TCRdb re-analysed the multiplex PCR reads in MiXCR, keeping a single row per CDR3 protein. The sample lists roughly 110,000 distinct CDR3 sequences; under 40% were seen once. Samples came from axillary lymph nodes draining the breast cancer. Sequenced: axillary lymph node tissue. The receptor source for this set is a female donor with breast cancer. Some clones in this sample may be carry-over from other donors' samples.

This clonotype was seen ten or more times. The rearrangement links TRBV6-1 to TRBJ1-5; D may be TRBD1 (6 bases). Germline V gene sequence: CDR1 MNHNS, CDR2 SASEGT. There are 15 residues in the CDR3. V lost 2 bases, J lost 1 base, and 9 bases lay in between. The CDR3 sequence: CASSESGVSNQPQHF. The CDR3 DNA is TGTGCCAGCAGTGAATCAGGGGTAAGCAATCAGCCCCAGCATTTT.

This clonotype was detected ten times or more. J is TRBJ2-3 and V is TRBV5-4; D is ambiguous. This CDR3 comprises 16 residues. The V gene lost 4 bases and the J gene lost 0 bases, with 15 bases spanning the gap. Germline V gene sequence: CDR1 SGHNT, CDR2 YYREEE (reference sequence). This CDR3 reads CASSTSRGSSTDTQYF. The CDR3 DNA is TGTGCCAGCAGCACAAGCCGTGGATCTAGCACAGATACGCAGTATTTT.

This clonotype occurred many times. The chain couples TRBV6-2 or TRBV6-3 to TRBJ2-5; 8 bases line up with TRBD1. The germline V gene has CDR1 MNHEY and CDR2 SVGEGT. The CDR3 runs to 14 residues. Trimming cost V 6 bases and J 4 bases; bases outside gene matches: 7. CDR3 sequence: CASSRQGSLETQYF. In DNA form, the CDR3 reads TGTGCCAGCAGCCGACAGGGGTCCTTAGAGACCCAGTACTTC.

This chain connects TRBV24-1 to TRBJ2-7, with 9 bases lining up with TRBD1. Germline CDR1 is KGHDR and CDR2 is SFDVKD. The CDR3 contains 16 residues. V shed 4 bases and J 2 bases; nucleotides not matched to a gene: 8. The CDR3 loop reads CATSDHTGTGTYEQYF. In DNA form, the CDR3 reads TGTGCCACCAGTGACCATACCGGGACAGGGACCTACGAGCAGTACTTC.

At least ten counts were recorded for this clonotype. The junction departs from the called germline gene at one end, perhaps through a read error. The chain combines TRBV6-5 with TRBJ2-5, with 7 nucleotides matching TRBD2. Germline V gene lookup returns CDR1 MNHEY and CDR2 SVGAGI. The CDR3 spans 17 residues. CDR3 DNA sequence: TGTGCCAGCAGTCACTCGAGGGTAGCGGGCAGACAAGAGACCCAGTACTTC. Its translation is CASSHSRVAGRQETQYF.

This clonotype turned up a few times. A much larger clone lies one base from this, so it may be a read error. The J gene is TRBJ2-3, the V gene TRBV6-6, with a weak D call TRBD2 (5 bases). Germline CDR1 MNHNY, CDR2 SVGAGI (reference sequence). There are 12 residues in the CDR3. With 6 bases removed from V and 10 bases from J, the gap between germline ends came to 14 bases. CDR3 region: CASRPTSLAQYF. The CDR3 DNA reads as TGTGCCAGCAGGCCTACTAGTCTAGCGCAGTATTTT.

This clonotype was seen many times. The genes are TRBV9 and TRBJ1-3, with 7 bases identical to TRBD1. The germline V gene encodes CDR1 SGDLS and CDR2 YYNGEE. V lost 4 bases and J lost 0; bases outside the gene matches: 4. CDR3 size: 15 residues. The CDR3, as DNA: TGTGCCAGCAGCCCACGGACAGGCTCTGGAAACACCATATATTTT. This encodes CASSPRTGSGNTIYF.

CDR3 protein: CSAPQRGSSAGLFF. The CDR3 coding sequence is TGCAGTGCCCCTCAGCGGGGTTCAAGCGCGGGGCTGTTTTTT. The chain is built from TRBV20-1 and TRBJ2-2; TRBD2 aligns across 7 bases. The CDR3 consists of 14 residues. Trimming cost V 6 bases and J 13 bases; bases outside gene matches: 17. In germline, CDR1 is DFQATT, CDR2 SNEGSKA (reference sequence).

This clonotype occurred many times. The genes are TRBV5-1 and TRBJ1-2; the match to TRBD1 covers 9 bases. The V gene end was trimmed by 4 bases and the J gene end by 3 bases; junction bases not matched to a gene: 4. This CDR3 has 14 amino acids. Per germline, CDR1 SGHRS and CDR2 YFSETQ. The CDR3: CASSPGQGDYGYTF. The CDR3 DNA sequence: TGCGCCAGCAGCCCGGGACAGGGTGACTATGGCTACACCTTC.

On this clonotype itself: A read error is possible here, since a much larger clone lies one base away. The chain links TRBV20-1 to TRBJ2-7; 9 nucleotides agree with TRBD2. Germline CDR1 is DFQATT and CDR2 is SNEGSKA (reference sequence). The V and J ends lost 5 bases and 8 bases, in that order; junction bases with no gene match: 13. The CDR3 spans 14 residues. The CDR3, as DNA: TGCAGTGCTGTAGATAGCGGGAGTACCTCCAAGCAGTACTTC. Protein: CSAVDSGSTSKQYF.

This clonotype was observed a handful of times. This sequence joins TRBV10-3 and TRBJ1-1, with 7 positions matching TRBD1. J lost 5 bases, V lost 0 bases, and 6 bases had no gene match. CDR1 and CDR2 from the germline V gene are ENHRY and SYGVKD. This CDR3 contains 15 residues. The DNA for the CDR3 is TGTGCCATCAGTGAGTCGACAGGGTTGGGAACTGAAGCTTTCTTT. It is translated as CAISESTGLGTEAFF.

With respect to this clonotype: This may be a read error: a much more frequent sequence differs by one nucleotide. The rearrangement joins TRBV9 to TRBJ2-5, with D unresolved. CDR1 and CDR2 (germline): SGDLS, YYNGEE. This CDR3 comprises 14 residues. The CDR3 DNA follows: TGTGCCAGCAGCGGGGGAAATGCCCAAGAGACCCAGTCCTTC. Amino acids: CASSGGNAQETQSF.

The rearrangement uses TRBV28 and TRBJ1-4, with D hard to call. The germline V gene encodes CDR1 MDHEN and CDR2 SYDVKM. V was cut by 4 bases and J by 5 bases, with 17 bases left in between. The CDR3 has 16 residues. This CDR3 is CASSSPVEALNEKLFF. The CDR3 bases are TGTGCCAGCAGTTCCCCGGTAGAGGCGTTAAATGAAAAACTGTTTTTT. Supplemented by reference TRBV28 and TRBJ1-4, the full variable domain reads DVKVTQSSRYLVKRTGEKVFLECVQDMDHENMFWYRQDPGLGLRLIYFSYDVKMKEKGDIPEGYSVSREKKERFSLILESASTNQTSMYLCASSSPVEALNEKLFFGSGTQLSVL.

This clonotype appeared many times. The V gene is TRBV29-1, the J gene TRBJ2-6; D is unclear. CDR1 and CDR2 from the germline V gene are SQVTM and ANQGSEA. The length of the CDR3 is 16 residues. V was trimmed by 0 bases and J by 4 bases, leaving 13 bases between them. The chain's CDR3 is CSVEDRKGKGANVLTF. CDR3 coding DNA: TGCAGCGTTGAAGATCGAAAGGGTAAAGGGGCCAACGTCCTGACTTTC.

The chain couples TRBV6-1 to TRBJ2-7; 9 bases match TRBD1. This CDR3 spans 14 amino acids. V trimming: 3 bases; J trimming: 4 bases; junction bases outside the gene matches: 4. Looked up from germline, CDR1 is MNHNS and CDR2 is SASEGT. The CDR3 DNA reads TGTGCCAGCAGTGAGACAGGGGGTGAGTACGAGCAGTACTTC. Translating gives CASSETGGEYEQYF.

About this clonotype itself: The junction and the germline gene differ at one end; a read error may be behind it. CDR3 in amino acids: CASNQFAGGNEQFF. The CDR3, as DNA: TGTGCCAGCAACCAATTCGCGGGGGGCAATGAGCAGTTCTTC. The chain links TRBV16 to TRBJ2-1; TRBD2 matches 8 bases. Germline CDR1 is KGHSY and CDR2 is FQNENV. This CDR3 comprises 14 residues.

This clonotype was seen ten or more times. The gene calls are TRBV7-8 and TRBJ1-5; D is unresolved. Germline V gene lookup returns CDR1 SGHVS and CDR2 FQNEAQ. The V end was cut by 1 base, the J end by 4 bases, with 8 bases between. This CDR3 region has 14 residues. In DNA form, the CDR3 reads TGTGCCAGCAGCTTAGAGGCAGGAAATCAGCCCCAGCATTTT. Protein product: CASSLEAGNQPQHF. Looking up the rest from reference TRBV7-8 and TRBJ1-5 gives the full variable domain: GAGVSQSPRYKVAKRGQDVALRCDPISGHVSLFWYQQALGQGPEFLTYFQNEAQLDKSGLPSDRFFAERPEGSVSTLKIQRTQQEDSAVYLCASSLEAGNQPQHFGDGTRLSIL.

In the case of this clonotype: One junction end disagrees with the germline gene, perhaps due to a read error. The rearrangement uses TRBV7-3 and TRBJ2-1; perhaps TRBD1 as D (5 bases). The J call may not be correct, given that the DNA end is closer to TRBJ2-7. Germline assignment: CDR1 SGHTA and CDR2 FQGTGA. The length of the CDR3 is 13 residues. CDR3 sequence (DNA): TGTACCAGCAGCCTATCTCGGGCAGGGGAGCAGTACTTC. It encodes CTSSLSRAGEQYF.

This clonotype appeared many times. The gene calls are TRBV6-1 and TRBJ2-7; a weak D match, TRBD1 (5 bases). Germline values: CDR1 MNHNS, CDR2 SASEGT. This CDR3 has 14 amino acids. The ends were cut back, 2 bases at V and 5 bases at J, with 13 bases in the middle. DNA for the CDR3: TGTGCCAGCAGTGAACGTAGGGGCCAACACGAGCAGTACTTC. Its protein is CASSERRGQHEQYF.

The table lists this clonotype with many counts. The chain combines TRBV5-5 with TRBJ2-7, with 11 bases identical to TRBD2. Per the germline V gene, CDR1 is SGHKS and CDR2 is YYEKEE (reference sequence). The CDR3 is 16 amino acids. V lost 0 bases and J lost 2; bases outside the gene matches: 4. The CDR3 is CASSLVGTSGTYEQYF. In DNA form, the CDR3 reads TGTGCCAGCAGCTTGGTGGGGACTAGCGGAACCTACGAGCAGTACTTC.

Worth noting for this clonotype: This CDR3 is missing its conserved last phenylalanine or tryptophan, likely due to a read error. The genes are TRBV6-1 and TRBJ2-2; D perhaps matches TRBD2 (6 bases). The CDR3 sequence is 15 residues long. The germline V gene has CDR1 MNHNS and CDR2 SASEGT. Deletions cut 6 bases from V and 2 bases from J, with 13 bases between. The CDR3 loop reads CASRAWRGNTGELFC. The CDR3 bases are TGTGCCAGCAGGGCCTGGCGGGGCAACACCGGGGAGCTGTTTTGT.

This clonotype occurred many times. This may stem from a read error, because a much larger clone lies one nucleotide away. V gene TRBV20-1 combines with J gene TRBJ2-7; tentatively, D is TRBD1 (6 bases). Per the germline V gene, CDR1 is DFQATT and CDR2 is SNEGSKA (reference sequence). The CDR3 sequence is 14 residues long. The CDR3 reads CSARSGQSSSEQYF. CDR3 bases: TGCAGTGCCAGGAGTGGACAGTCCTCCTCCGAGCAGTACTTC.

This clonotype was counted at least ten times. The chain joins TRBV7-9 to TRBJ2-2; TRBD2 matches 13 bases. V lost 5 bases and J lost 6; bases outside the gene matches: 0. Germline CDR1 and CDR2: SEHNR and FQNEAQ (reference sequence). The CDR3 runs to 14 residues. The CDR3 nucleotides read TGTGCCAGCAGCGGACTAGCGGGGGCCGGGGAGCTGTTTTTT. Amino acids: CASSGLAGAGELFF.

Concerning this clonotype: A clone one base away is much larger, so this may be a read error. The CDR3 carries no conserved terminal phenylalanine or tryptophan, so it likely arises from a read error. The rearrangement uses TRBV7-9 and TRBJ1-5, with a possible D match to TRBD1 (5 bases). The CDR3 is 14 amino acids. Germline values: CDR1 SEHNR, CDR2 FQNEAQ (reference sequence). Trimming removed 5 bases at V and 8 bases at J, with 16 bases between. The CDR3 here is CASSPTGVREPQHS. The CDR3 DNA follows: TGTGCCAGCAGCCCAACAGGAGTCCGGGAGCCCCAGCATTCT.

This clonotype has a count of ten or more. V and J are TRBV20-1 and TRBJ1-1; possible D gene TRBD1, 6 bases. Germline CDR1 reads DFQATT; CDR2 reads SNEGSKA (reference sequence). The CDR3 totals 14 residues. V lost 0 bases and J 0 bases, leaving 8 bases between the germline ends. CDR3: CSARERTVNTEAFF. CDR3 coding DNA: TGCAGTGCTAGAGAAAGGACAGTGAACACTGAAGCTTTCTTT.

At least ten counts were recorded for this clonotype. The genes are TRBV11-2 and TRBJ1-2; D ambiguous. V gave up 0 bases and J gave up 2 bases, with 10 bases separating them. The CDR3 contains 15 residues. Germline V gene lookup returns CDR1 SGHAT and CDR2 FQNNGV. In DNA form, the CDR3 reads TGTGCCAGCAGCTTAGAAGGTGGACTAAACTATGGCTACACCTTC. Translating gives CASSLEGGLNYGYTF.

Notes on this clonotype: The CDR3 ends on some other residue instead of the conserved phenylalanine or tryptophan, so this is likely a read error. The rearrangement links TRBV20-1 to TRBJ2-7, with D uncertain. Germline loops: CDR1 DFQATT, CDR2 SNEGSKA (reference sequence). Trimming removed 1 base from V and 3 bases from J, with 10 bases in between. This CDR3 has 13 amino acids. The CDR3 bases are TGCAGTGCTAGAGGTGGTATAGACTACGAGCAGTACTCC. As protein: CSARGGIDYEQYS.

As for this clonotype: This is likely a read error, given that the CDR3 carries no conserved phenylalanine or tryptophan at its end. The J gene is TRBJ2-2, the V gene TRBV6-4; D unresolved. Germline V gene lookup returns CDR1 MRHNA and CDR2 SNTAGT. The length of the CDR3 is 12 residues. Trimming removed 10 bases from V and 6 bases from J, with 12 bases in between. The CDR3 sequence: CATPVGAGELFL. The CDR3 nucleotides read TGTGCCACCCCCGTGGGCGCCGGGGAGCTGTTTCTT.

This clonotype was detected ten times or more. The chain is built from TRBV7-3 and TRBJ2-2; 14 nucleotides align to TRBD2. Germline V gene data show CDR1 as SGHTA and CDR2 as FQGTGA. V lost 1 base and J lost 6; bases outside the gene matches: 1. This CDR3 spans 16 amino acids. The CDR3 loop is CASSLRGLAGAGELFF. The CDR3 nucleotides are TGTGCCAGCAGCTTAAGGGGACTAGCGGGAGCCGGGGAGCTGTTTTTT.